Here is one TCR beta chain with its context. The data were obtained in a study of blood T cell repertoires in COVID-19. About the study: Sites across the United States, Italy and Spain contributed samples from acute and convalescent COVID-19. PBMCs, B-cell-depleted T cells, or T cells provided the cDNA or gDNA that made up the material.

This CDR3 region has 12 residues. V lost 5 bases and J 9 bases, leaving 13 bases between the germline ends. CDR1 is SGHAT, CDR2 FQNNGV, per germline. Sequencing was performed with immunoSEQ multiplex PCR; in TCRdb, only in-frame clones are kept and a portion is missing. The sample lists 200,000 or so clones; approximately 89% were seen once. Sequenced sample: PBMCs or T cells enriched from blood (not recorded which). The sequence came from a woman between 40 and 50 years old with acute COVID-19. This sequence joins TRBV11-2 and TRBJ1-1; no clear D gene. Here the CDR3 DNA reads TGTGCCAGCAGCGCATCGGGATATAAAGCTTTCTTT. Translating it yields CASSASGYKAFF.